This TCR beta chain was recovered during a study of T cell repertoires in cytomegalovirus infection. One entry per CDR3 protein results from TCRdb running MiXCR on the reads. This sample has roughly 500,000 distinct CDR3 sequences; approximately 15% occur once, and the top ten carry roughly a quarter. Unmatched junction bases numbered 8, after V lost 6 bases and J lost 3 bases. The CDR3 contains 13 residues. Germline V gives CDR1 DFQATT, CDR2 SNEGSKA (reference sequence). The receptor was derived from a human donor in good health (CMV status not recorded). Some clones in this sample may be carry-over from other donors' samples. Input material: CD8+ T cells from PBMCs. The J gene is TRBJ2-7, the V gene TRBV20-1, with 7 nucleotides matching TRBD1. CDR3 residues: CSATSGQHYEQYF. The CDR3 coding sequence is TGCAGTGCCACATCGGGACAGCACTACGAGCAGTACTTC.